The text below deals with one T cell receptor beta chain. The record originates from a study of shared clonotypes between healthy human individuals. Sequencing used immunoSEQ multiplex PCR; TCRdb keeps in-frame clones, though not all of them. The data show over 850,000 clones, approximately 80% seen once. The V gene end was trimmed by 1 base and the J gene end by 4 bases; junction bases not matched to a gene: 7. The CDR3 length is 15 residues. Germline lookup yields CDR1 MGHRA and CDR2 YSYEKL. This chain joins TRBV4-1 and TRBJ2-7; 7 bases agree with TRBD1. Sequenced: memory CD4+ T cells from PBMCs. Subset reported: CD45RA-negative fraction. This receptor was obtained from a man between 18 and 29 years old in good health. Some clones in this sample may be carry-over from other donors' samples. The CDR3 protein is CASSQALTGVYEQYF. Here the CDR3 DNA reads TGCGCCAGCAGCCAAGCGTTAACAGGGGTGTACGAGCAGTACTTC.